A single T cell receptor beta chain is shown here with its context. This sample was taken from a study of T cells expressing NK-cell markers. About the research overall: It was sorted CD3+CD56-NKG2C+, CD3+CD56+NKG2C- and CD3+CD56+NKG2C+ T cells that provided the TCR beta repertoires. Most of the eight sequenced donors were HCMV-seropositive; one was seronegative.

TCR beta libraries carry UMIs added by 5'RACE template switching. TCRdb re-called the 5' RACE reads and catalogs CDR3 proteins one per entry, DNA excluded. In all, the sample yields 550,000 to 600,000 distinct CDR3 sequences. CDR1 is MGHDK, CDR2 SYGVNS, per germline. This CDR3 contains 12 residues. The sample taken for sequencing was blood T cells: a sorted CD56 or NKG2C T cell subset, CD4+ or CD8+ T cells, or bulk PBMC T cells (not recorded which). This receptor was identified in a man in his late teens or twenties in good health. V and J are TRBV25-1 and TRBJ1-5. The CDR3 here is CASKGSNQPQHF.